This note documents a single TCR beta chain sequence. Its antigen is still unknown. A junction boundary mismatches the germline segment, possibly from a read error. The PCR employed 60 Vbeta primers together with 13 Jbeta primers. Only in-frame clones appear in the TCRdb table, and some are missing; sequencing was by immunoSEQ multiplex PCR. The sample has 150,000 to 200,000 clones, 75% to 85% seen once; the top ten hold about 10%. The CDR3 consists of 14 residues. Germline V gene lookup returns CDR1 SSHAT and CDR2 FNYEAQ (reference sequence). These data originate in a study of cytomegalovirus exposure and HLA in healthy donors. Study conclusions and caveats: Rarity characterized most TCR sequences, yet some public TCRs appeared in many donors. TCR beta V- and J-gene trimming, according to a later analysis, was linked to a missense DCLRE1C variant. Later work found that TCR association rates differed between HLA loci; DRB1 had the most and HLA-C the fewest.

The genes are TRBV7-7 and TRBJ2-7; D is perhaps TRBD1 (6 bases). The sequenced sample was PBMCs. The TCR comes from a man aged 45-60 years in good health and CMV-seropositive. The CDR3 region is CASSNNRESYEQYF. CDR3 DNA sequence: TGTGCTAGCAGCAACAACAGGGAATCCTACGAGCAGTACTTC.